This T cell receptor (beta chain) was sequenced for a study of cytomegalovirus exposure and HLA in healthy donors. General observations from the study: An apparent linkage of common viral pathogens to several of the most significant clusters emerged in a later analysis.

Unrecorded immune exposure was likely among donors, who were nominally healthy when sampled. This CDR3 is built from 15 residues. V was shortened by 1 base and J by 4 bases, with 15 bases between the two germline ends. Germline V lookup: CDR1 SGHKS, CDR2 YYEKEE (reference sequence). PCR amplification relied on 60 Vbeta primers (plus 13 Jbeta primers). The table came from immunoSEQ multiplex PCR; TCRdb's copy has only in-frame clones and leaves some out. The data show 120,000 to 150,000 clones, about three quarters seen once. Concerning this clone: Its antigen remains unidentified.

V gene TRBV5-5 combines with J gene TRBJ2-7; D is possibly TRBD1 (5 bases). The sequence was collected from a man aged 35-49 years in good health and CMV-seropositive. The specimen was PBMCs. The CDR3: CASSLSATATYEQYF. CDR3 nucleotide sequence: TGTGCCAGCAGCTTGTCGGCGACAGCCACGTACGAGCAGTACTTC.